This T cell receptor beta chain was retrieved from a study of T-cell memory formation after mild COVID-19. TCRdb itself ran the 5' RACE reads through MiXCR, one entry per CDR3 protein. The table has around 65,000 distinct CDR3 sequences, about 10% seen once. The sequence derives from a man between 18 and 35 years old who had mild COVID-19 (a few samples of this study predate the infection). Cell type and time point are not known. The sample taken for sequencing was PBMCs or a T cell subset sorted from them (not recorded which).

The CDR3 DNA sequence: TGTGCCAGCAGCCAAGGGACAGGGCCCCAGCCCCAGCATTTT. It yields the protein CASSQGTGPQPQHF. V gene TRBV7-2 combines with J gene TRBJ1-5; TRBD1 matches 9 bases. The germline V gene encodes CDR1 SGHTA and CDR2 FQGNSA. This CDR3 is 14 amino acids long. V was pared by 5 bases and J by 7 bases, with 6 bases of the junction left unmatched.